The text below deals with one T cell receptor beta chain. The entry originates in a study of blood T cells in healthy people across ages. A J-beta primer mix and a sample-barcoded 5' primer were used in a second PCR of about 7 to 12 cycles. Via MiXCR, TCRdb re-called the 5' RACE reads, giving one row per CDR3 protein. The sample lists 1 million or so distinct CDR3 sequences; over 35% were seen once. Trimming took 6 bases from V and 1 from J; bases not matched to a gene: 9. This CDR3 has 15 amino acids. The V gene's germline CDR1 is WSHSY and CDR2 SAAADI. Per sample, a minimum of 6.5 million PBMCs were isolated.

This sequence originates from a woman aged 60-75 years in good health. What was sequenced was blood. The V and J genes are TRBV10-2 and TRBJ2-7; the match to TRBD1 covers 7 bases. The CDR3 region is CASRGIWGQSYEQYF. For the CDR3, the DNA is TGCGCCAGCAGGGGTATATGGGGACAGTCCTACGAGCAGTACTTC.